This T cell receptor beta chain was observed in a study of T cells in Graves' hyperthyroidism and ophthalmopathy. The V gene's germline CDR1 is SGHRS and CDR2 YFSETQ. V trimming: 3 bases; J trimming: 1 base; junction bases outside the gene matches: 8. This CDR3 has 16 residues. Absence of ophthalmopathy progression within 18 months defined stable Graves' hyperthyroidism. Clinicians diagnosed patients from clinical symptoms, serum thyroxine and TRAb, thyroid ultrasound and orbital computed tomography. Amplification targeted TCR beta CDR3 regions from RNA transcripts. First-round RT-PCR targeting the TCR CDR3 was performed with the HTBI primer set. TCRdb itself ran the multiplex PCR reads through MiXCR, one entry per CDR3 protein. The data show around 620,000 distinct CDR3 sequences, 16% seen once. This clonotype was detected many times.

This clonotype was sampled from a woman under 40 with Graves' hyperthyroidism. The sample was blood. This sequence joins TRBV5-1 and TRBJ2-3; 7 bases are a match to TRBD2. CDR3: CASSSRLAAGTDTQYF. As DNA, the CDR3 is TGCGCCAGCAGCTCACGACTAGCCGCCGGCACAGATACGCAGTATTTT.